The present T cell receptor (beta chain) was sequenced within a study of T cell responses to AZD1222 COVID-19 vaccine. This clone was detected only once. V was pared by 1 base and J by 0 bases, with 5 bases of the junction left unmatched. CDR3 length equals 17 residues. Germline values: CDR1 LGHNA, CDR2 YNFKEQ. Clones were sequenced by immunoSEQ multiplex PCR, and TCRdb holds only the in-frame ones, with some missing. The table records more than 95,000 clones, around 90% of them present only once. The sequencing used peripheral blood, collected on day 0 of AZD1222 vaccination. The V call is TRBV4-2, the J call TRBJ1-4; 7 positions match TRBD1. The receptor's source is an adult in good health. CDR3 sequence reads: CASSQVYRGPTNEKLFF. CDR3 DNA: TGTGCCAGCAGCCAAGTATACAGGGGCCCAACTAATGAAAAACTGTTTTTT.